This TCR beta chain was found in a study of beta chain features in type 1 diabetes. Note on this clone: What it recognizes is unknown.

Expressed TCRB transcripts were sequenced, since all the RNA that had been isolated was reverse transcribed. Clones were sequenced by immunoSEQ multiplex PCR, and TCRdb holds only the in-frame ones, with some missing. In the table there are over 500,000 clones, about a sixth of which are singletons. The CDR3 spans 17 residues. In germline, CDR1 is SGHNT, CDR2 YYREEE (reference sequence). The V and J ends lost 4 bases and 9 bases, in that order; junction bases with no gene match: 11. Broader study findings: Insertions were fewer and deletions more numerous at VDJ junctions in type 1 diabetes patients.

The sequence was collected from a man younger than 35 in good health. The V and J genes are TRBV5-4 and TRBJ2-1, with TRBD2 matching 15 bases. Sequencing was done on a sample of naive CD4+ T cells from blood. The DNA of the CDR3 is TGTGCCAGCAGCAACAGGACTAGCGGGAGGGGTTTACGTGAGCAGTTCTTC. Its translation: CASSNRTSGRGLREQFF.